This TCR beta chain stems from a study of T cell responses to AZD1222 COVID-19 vaccine. General study findings and limits: Females made up more of the donors, who were largely white British, and clonal diversity may have come out too low. Spike-specific TCRs gained breadth and depth after people received two AZD1222 doses. Seropositive at baseline were only five or six AZD1222 recipients.

As regards this clone: What it binds is not known.

This CDR3 is 14 amino acids long. V lost 3 bases to trimming and J lost 6 bases, with 9 bases between them. CDR1 and CDR2 (germline): KGHSH, LQKENI. Only in-frame clones appear in the TCRdb table, and some are missing; sequencing was by immunoSEQ multiplex PCR. The sample lists about 220,000 clones; 90% to 95% were seen once. This chain connects TRBV18 to TRBJ1-6, with unresolved D. The material was peripheral blood, obtained on day 0 of MenACWY control vaccination. The receptor was derived from an adult in good health. CDR3 bases: TGTGCCAGCTCACCCCCTGCCGCTAATTCACCCCTCCACTTT. Translation: CASSPPAANSPLHF.